This TCR beta chain was profiled in a study of technical replicates of blood from several donors. Trimming left V 5 bases short and J 10 bases short, with 12 bases between. Germline V gene lookup returns CDR1 SGHTA and CDR2 FQGNSA. The CDR3 contains 12 residues. Generated by immunoSEQ multiplex PCR, the TCRdb table keeps only in-frame clones and is missing some. The sample holds some 83,000 clones, roughly 93% seen once. The V and J genes are TRBV7-2 and TRBJ2-1; possible D gene TRBD2, 5 bases. This TCR was sampled from a human donor in good health. The sample consisted of T cells isolated from PBMCs. Written as DNA, the CDR3 is TGTGCCAGCAGCCCGAGGTCGGGGGAGCAGTTCTTC. It yields the protein CASSPRSGEQFF.